This is a list of T cell receptor beta chains from one sample in a study of control samples from healthy donors and cancer patients. Here immunoSEQ multiplex PCR was the method, and the copy in TCRdb shows in-frame clones only, minus some. The data contain 90,000 to 130,000 clones, 82% of them singletons. The specimen sequenced was blood. The receptors were sampled from a young man in good health. CDR3s include the opening cysteine and the closing phenylalanine or tryptophan. The D gene is left open where the match is weak. Some rows mark clone size as missing; the rest say once, few, many or name a class of expanded clone.

>TRBJ1-2|TRBV12-3/TRBV12-4|13|.|.
TGTGCCAGCAGTGGGAGCGGTGGGGATGGCTACACCTTC
CASSGSGGDGYTF
>TRBJ1-2|TRBV9|14|.|TRBD1
TGTGCCAGCAGCGCAGCCGGGACAGGCTATGGCTACACCTTC
CASSAAGTGYGYTF
>TRBJ1-5|TRBV3-1/TRBV3-2|11|.|.
TGTGCCAGCAAGGGAAGTCAGCCCCAGCATTTT
CASKGSQPQHF
>TRBJ1-2|TRBV5-6|14|.|.
TGTGCCAGCAGCTTGGGGGGCGCTAACTATGGCTACACCTTC
CASSLGGANYGYTF
>TRBJ1-2|TRBV7-2|13|.|.
TGTGCCAGCAGCTTAGTTGGGCTTGGGGGCTACACCTTC
CASSLVGLGGYTF
>TRBJ1-1|TRBV11-2|15|.|.
TGTGCCAGCAGCTGGGCCCAAAGGATGAACACTGAAGCTTTCTTT
CASSWAQRMNTEAFF
>TRBJ1-1|TRBV5-1|14|.|.
TGCGCCAGCAGCTCCGGGACACTAAACACTGAAGCTTTCTTT
CASSSGTLNTEAFF
>TRBJ2-3|TRBV5-4|14|.|.
TGTGCCAGCAGCTTACGGACAGGCACAGATACGCAGTATTTT
CASSLRTGTDTQYF
>TRBJ2-5|TRBV27|15|.|TRBD2
TGTGCCAGCAGAGGCAGCGGGGCAACGCCGGGGACCCAGTACTTC
CASRGSGATPGTQYF
>TRBJ1-5|TRBV2|14|few|.
TGTGCCAGCAGTGTGCAGGGTCTGAATCAGCCCCAGCATTTT
CASSVQGLNQPQHF
>TRBJ1-2|TRBV5-4|15|.|.
TGTGCCAGCAGCTTGGACCCGGGACTTGGACATGGCTACACCTTC
CASSLDPGLGHGYTF
>TRBJ2-1|TRBV4-3|16|.|TRBD1
TGCGCCAGCAGCCAGGGTTCCGGGACAGGGATGTATGAGCAGTTCTTC
CASSQGSGTGMYEQFF
>TRBJ2-1|TRBV4-2|17|.|.
TGTGCCAGCAGCCAAGATTGGATTGGGGTCCCCTACAATGAGCAGTTCTTC
CASSQDWIGVPYNEQFF
>TRBJ2-3|TRBV6-2/TRBV6-3|11|.|.
TGTGCCAGCAGTTACTCAGGGTCGAGTATTTTT
CASSYSGSSIF
>TRBJ1-2|TRBV6-6|11|.|.
TGTGCCAGCAGGAATTTCTATGGCTACACCTTC
CASRNFYGYTF
>TRBJ1-3|TRBV5-6|15|few|.
TGTGCCAGCAGCTTCGCGGGGAGCGCTGGAAACACCATATATTTT
CASSFAGSAGNTIYF
>TRBJ2-5|TRBV6-5|14|.|.
TGTGCCAGCAGTCGGAACAGGAACCAAGAGACCCAGTACTTC
CASSRNRNQETQYF
>TRBJ1-1|TRBV6-5|15|.|.
TGTGCCAGCAGTTACTCGGGACGGCTGAACACTGAAGCTTTCTTT
CASSYSGRLNTEAFF
>TRBJ2-5|TRBV5-5|16|once|TRBD2
TGTGCCAGCAGCTCTCCTAGCGGGGGGAGGAAAGAGACCCAGTACTTC
CASSSPSGGRKETQYF
>TRBJ1-4|TRBV7-2|13|.|TRBD1
TGTGCCAGCAGCTGGGACAGCCCGGGGAAACTGTTTTTT
CASSWDSPGKLFF
>TRBJ1-1|TRBV4-2|15|once|.
TGTGCCAGCAGCTCCGCGGGCTTCGAGAACACTGAAGCTTTCTTT
CASSSAGFENTEAFF
>TRBJ2-3|TRBV20-1|17|.|TRBD2
TGCAGTGCTAGTCAGTCTAGCGGGGGCCTTAGCACAGATACGCAGTATTTT
CSASQSSGGLSTDTQYF